This T cell receptor beta chain was recorded in a study of T cell clones after liver transplantation. Study information: Samples came pre-transplant, pre-randomization before withdrawal, and post-randomization after withdrawal ended. Broader study findings: Migration into the graft, not deletion, may explain lost graft donor-reactive T cells.

CD3+CD4+ and CD3+CD8+ cells were FACS-sorted from thawed unstimulated PBMCs. CDR1 and CDR2 (germline): MNHNS, SASEGT. Trimming removed 2 bases from V and 0 bases from J; junction bases left unmatched: 4. The CDR3 has 16 amino acids. About this clone itself: What it binds is unknown.

Sequencing was performed with immunoSEQ multiplex PCR; in TCRdb, only in-frame clones are kept and a portion is missing. The sample lists 93,000 or so clones, about 81% occurring once. The material was CD4+ T cells from blood, obtained approximately 43 months after liver transplant. The clonotype comes from a human patient who received a liver transplant. Some of the T cells may derive from the graft donor. This sequence joins TRBV6-1 and TRBJ2-1; 7 bases agree with TRBD2. CDR3 coding DNA: TGTGCCAGCAGTGAACATGGCGGGGGCTCCTACAATGAGCAGTTCTTC. Translation gives CASSEHGGGSYNEQFF.